This TCR beta chain was sequenced in a study of T cell repertoires in cytomegalovirus infection. Via MiXCR, TCRdb re-called the reads, giving one row per CDR3 protein. The data contain fewer than 300,000 distinct CDR3 sequences, roughly 25% of them singletons. This clonotype was seen at least ten times. Its antigen is currently unknown. Study results and caveats: Totalled public TCR beta family frequency picked out people who carried CMV plus the relevant HLA. Ex vivo, HLA-C-restricted CMV-specific TCR beta clonotypes prevailed over the rest of the response.

The CDR3 is made up of 18 amino acids. With V trimmed by 1 base and J by 5 bases, 6 bases remained unmatched. Germline V gene sequence: CDR1 SGHTA, CDR2 FQGNSA. This receptor was taken from a human donor in good health (CMV status not recorded). Some clones in this sample may be carry-over from other donors' samples. Material for sequencing was PBMCs. The chain is built from TRBV7-2 and TRBJ2-1; 15 nucleotides match TRBD2. CDR3 amino acids: CASSLGTSGRAFDNEQFF. The DNA of the CDR3 is TGTGCCAGCAGCTTAGGGACTAGCGGGAGGGCCTTTGACAATGAGCAGTTCTTC.